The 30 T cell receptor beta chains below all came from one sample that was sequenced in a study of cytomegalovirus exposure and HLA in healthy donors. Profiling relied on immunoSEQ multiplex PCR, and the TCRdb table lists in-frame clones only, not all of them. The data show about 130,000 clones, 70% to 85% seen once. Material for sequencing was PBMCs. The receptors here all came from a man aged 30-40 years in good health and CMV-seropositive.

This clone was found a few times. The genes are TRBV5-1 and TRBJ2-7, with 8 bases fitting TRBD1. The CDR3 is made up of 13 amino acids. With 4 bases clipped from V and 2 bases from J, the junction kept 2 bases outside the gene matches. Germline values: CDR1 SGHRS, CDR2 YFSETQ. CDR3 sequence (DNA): TGCGCCAGCAGCCAGGACAGGGCCTACGAGCAGTACTTC. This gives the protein CASSQDRAYEQYF.

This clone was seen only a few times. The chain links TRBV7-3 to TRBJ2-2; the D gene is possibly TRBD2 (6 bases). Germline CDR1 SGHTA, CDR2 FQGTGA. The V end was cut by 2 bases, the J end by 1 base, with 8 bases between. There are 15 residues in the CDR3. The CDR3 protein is CASSLRGMNTGELFF. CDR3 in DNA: TGTGCCAGCAGCTTACGGGGGATGAACACCGGGGAGCTGTTTTTT.

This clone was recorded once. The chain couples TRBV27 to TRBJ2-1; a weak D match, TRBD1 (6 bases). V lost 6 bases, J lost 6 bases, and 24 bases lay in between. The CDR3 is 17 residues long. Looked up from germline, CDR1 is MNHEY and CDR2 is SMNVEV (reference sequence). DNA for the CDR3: TGTGCCAGCAGACTTTCAGAGGGGGTTGGGACGTTCAATGAGCAGTTCTTC. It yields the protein CASRLSEGVGTFNEQFF.

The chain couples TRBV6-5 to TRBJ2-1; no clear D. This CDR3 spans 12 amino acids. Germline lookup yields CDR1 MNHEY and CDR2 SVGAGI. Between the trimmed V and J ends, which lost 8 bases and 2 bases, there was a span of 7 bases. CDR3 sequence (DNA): TGTGCCAGCTCAAATCCCTACAATGAGCAGTTCTTC. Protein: CASSNPYNEQFF.

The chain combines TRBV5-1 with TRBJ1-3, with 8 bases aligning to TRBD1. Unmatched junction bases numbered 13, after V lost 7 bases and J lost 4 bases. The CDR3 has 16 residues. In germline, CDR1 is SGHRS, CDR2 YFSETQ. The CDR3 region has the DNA TGCGCCAGCCGTGAAAGGCAGGGGGCTGAGGGAAACACCATATATTTT. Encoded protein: CASRERQGAEGNTIYF.

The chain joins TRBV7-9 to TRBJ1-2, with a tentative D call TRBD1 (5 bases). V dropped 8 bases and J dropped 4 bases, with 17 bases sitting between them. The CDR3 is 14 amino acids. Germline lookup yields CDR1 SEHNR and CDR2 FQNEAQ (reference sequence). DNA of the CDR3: TGTGCCAGCGTCGCGAGCGGGGCAGGCTATGGCTACACCTTC. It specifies CASVASGAGYGYTF.

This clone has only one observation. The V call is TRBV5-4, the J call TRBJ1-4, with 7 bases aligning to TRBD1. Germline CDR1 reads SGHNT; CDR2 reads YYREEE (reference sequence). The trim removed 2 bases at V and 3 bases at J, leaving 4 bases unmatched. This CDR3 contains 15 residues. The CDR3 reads CASSLQGSPNEKLFF. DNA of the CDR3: TGTGCCAGCAGCTTACAGGGGAGCCCTAATGAAAAACTGTTTTTT.

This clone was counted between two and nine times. The CDR3 DNA is TGCGCCAGCAGCATCCAGGGACAAACAGATACGCAGTATTTT. Its translation: CASSIQGQTDTQYF. The rearrangement joins TRBV5-1 to TRBJ2-3; possibly TRBD1 for D (6 bases). CDR3 length: 14 residues. Germline V gene sequence: CDR1 SGHRS, CDR2 YFSETQ. The V and J ends lost 4 bases and 3 bases respectively, with 12 bases between them.

CDR3: CASSLRTGTNTEAFF. CDR3 nucleotide sequence: TGTGCCAGCAGTTTGCGGACAGGAACGAACACTGAAGCTTTCTTT. This chain links TRBV6-5 with TRBJ1-1; 7 nucleotides align to TRBD1. Germline V gene lookup returns CDR1 MNHEY and CDR2 SVGAGI. The trim removed 4 bases at V and 1 base at J, leaving 6 bases unmatched. CDR3 length: 15 amino acids.

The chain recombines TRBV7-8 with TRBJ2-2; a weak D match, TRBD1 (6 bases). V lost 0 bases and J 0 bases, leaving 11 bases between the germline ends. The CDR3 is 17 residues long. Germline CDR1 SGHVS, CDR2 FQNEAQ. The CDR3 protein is CASSLAWGTTNTGELFF. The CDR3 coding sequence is TGTGCCAGCAGCTTAGCGTGGGGGACAACGAACACCGGGGAGCTGTTTTTT.

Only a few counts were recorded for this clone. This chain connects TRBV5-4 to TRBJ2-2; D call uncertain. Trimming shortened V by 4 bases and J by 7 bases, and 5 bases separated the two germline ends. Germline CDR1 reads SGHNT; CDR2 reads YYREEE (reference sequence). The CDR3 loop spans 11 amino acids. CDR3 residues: CASSVSGELFF. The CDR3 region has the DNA TGTGCCAGCAGCGTTAGCGGGGAGCTGTTTTTT.

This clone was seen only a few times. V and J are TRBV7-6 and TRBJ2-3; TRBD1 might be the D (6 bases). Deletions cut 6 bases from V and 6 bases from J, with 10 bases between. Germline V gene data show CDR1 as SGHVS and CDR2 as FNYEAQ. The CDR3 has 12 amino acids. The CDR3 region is CASSIQGDTQYF. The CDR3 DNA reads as TGTGCCAGCAGTATCCAGGGGGATACGCAGTATTTT.

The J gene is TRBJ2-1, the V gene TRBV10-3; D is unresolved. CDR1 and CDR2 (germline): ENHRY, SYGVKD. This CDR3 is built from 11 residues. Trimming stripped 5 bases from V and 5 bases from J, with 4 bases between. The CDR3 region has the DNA TGTGCCATCAGTAGAGACAATGAGCAGTTCTTC. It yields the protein CAISRDNEQFF.

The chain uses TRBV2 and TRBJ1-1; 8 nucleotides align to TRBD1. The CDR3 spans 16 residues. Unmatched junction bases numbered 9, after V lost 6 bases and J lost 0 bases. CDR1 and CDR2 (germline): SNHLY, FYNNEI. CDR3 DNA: TGTGCCAGCAGAGGGACACAGGGGGTCATGAACACTGAAGCTTTCTTT. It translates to CASRGTQGVMNTEAFF.

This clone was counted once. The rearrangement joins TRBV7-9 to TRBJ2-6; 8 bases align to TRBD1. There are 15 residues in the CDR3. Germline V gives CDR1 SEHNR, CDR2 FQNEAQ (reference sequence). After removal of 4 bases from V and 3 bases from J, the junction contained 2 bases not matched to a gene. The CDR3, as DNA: TGTGCCAGCAGCTCCAGGGGGCGTGGGGCCAACGTCCTGACTTTC. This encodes CASSSRGRGANVLTF.

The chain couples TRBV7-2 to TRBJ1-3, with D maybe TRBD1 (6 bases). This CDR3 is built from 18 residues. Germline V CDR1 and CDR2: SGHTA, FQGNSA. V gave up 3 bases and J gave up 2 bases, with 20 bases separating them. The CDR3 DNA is TGTGCCAGCAGCTTCACAAACCCCAGGGGCGGAGCTGGAAACACCATATATTTT. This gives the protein CASSFTNPRGGAGNTIYF.

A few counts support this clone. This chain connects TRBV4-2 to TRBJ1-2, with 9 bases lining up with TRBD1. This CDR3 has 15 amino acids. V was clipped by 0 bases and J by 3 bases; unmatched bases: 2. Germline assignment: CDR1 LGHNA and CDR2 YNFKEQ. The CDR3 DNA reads TGTGCCAGCAGCCAAGAGACAGGGGGGTACTATGGCTACACCTTC. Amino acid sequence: CASSQETGGYYGYTF.

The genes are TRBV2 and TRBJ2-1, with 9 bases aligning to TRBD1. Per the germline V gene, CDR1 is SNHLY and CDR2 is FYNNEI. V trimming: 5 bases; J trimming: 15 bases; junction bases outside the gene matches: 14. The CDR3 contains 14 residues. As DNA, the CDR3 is TGTGCCAGCAGTCCTACGGGACAGGGCCCTAAGGGGTTCTTC. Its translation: CASSPTGQGPKGFF.

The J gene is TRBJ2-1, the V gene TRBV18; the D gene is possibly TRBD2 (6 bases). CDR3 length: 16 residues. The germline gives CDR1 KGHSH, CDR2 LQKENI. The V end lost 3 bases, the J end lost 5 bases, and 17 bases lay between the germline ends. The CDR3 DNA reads TGTGCCAGCTCACCGCCCGGAGTAGCGGCCGACAATGAGCAGTTCTTC. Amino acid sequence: CASSPPGVAADNEQFF. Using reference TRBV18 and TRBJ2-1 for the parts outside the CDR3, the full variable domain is NAGVMQNPRHLVRRRGQEARLRCSPMKGHSHVYWYRQLPEEGLKFMVYLQKENIIDESGMPKERFSAEFPKEGPSILRIQQVVRGDSAAYFCASSPPGVAADNEQFFGPGTRLTVL.

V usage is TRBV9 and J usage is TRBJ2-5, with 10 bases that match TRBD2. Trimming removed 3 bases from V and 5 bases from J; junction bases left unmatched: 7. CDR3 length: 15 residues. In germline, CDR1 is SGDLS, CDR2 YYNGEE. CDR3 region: CASSGLAGVMETQYF. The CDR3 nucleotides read TGTGCCAGCAGCGGGCTAGCGGGGGTAATGGAGACCCAGTACTTC. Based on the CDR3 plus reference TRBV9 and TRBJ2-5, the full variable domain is DSGVTQTPKHLITATGQRVTLRCSPRSGDLSVYWYQQSLDQGLQFLIQYYNGEERAKGNILERFSAQQFPDLHSELNLSSLELGDSALYFCASSGLAGVMETQYFGPGTRLLVL.

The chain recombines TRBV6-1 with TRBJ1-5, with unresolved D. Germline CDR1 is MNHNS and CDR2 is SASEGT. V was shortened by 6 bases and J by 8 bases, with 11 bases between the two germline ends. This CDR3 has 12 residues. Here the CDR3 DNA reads TGTGCCAGCAGGGAGAAAAGTGAGCCCCAGCATTTT. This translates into CASREKSEPQHF.

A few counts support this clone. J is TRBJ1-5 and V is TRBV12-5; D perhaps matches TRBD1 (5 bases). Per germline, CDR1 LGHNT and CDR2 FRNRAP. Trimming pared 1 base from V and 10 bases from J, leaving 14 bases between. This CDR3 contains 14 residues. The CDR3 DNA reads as TGTGCTAGTGGTTTGGCCCTTGTGGGGGGTCCCCAGCATTTT. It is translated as CASGLALVGGPQHF.

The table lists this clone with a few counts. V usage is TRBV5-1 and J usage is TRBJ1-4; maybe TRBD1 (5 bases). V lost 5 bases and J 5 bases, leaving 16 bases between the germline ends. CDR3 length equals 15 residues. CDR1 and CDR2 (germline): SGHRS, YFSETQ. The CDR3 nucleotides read TGCGCCAGCAGTCCTGGAGACAGTTCCAATGAAAAACTGTTTTTT. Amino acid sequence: CASSPGDSSNEKLFF.

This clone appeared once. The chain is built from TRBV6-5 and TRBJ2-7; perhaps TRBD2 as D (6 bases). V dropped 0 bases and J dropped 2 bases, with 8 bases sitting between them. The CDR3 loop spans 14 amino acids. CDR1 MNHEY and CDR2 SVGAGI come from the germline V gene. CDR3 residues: CASSYSRTTYEQYF. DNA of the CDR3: TGTGCCAGCAGTTACTCACGGACTACCTACGAGCAGTACTTC.

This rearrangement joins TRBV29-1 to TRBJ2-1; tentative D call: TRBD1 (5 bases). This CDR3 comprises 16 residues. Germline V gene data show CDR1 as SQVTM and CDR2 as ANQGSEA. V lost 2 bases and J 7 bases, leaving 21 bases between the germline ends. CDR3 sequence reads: CSVELLQGSRTNEQFF. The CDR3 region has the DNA TGCAGCGTTGAACTCCTCCAGGGTAGCCGAACGAATGAGCAGTTCTTC.

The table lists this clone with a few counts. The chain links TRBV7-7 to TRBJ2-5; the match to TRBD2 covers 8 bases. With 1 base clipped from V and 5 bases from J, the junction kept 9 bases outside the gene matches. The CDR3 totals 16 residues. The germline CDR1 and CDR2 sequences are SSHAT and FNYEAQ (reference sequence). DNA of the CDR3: TGTGCCAGCAGCTTAGATCCAGCGGGGGCTTTTGAGACCCAGTACTTC. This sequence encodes CASSLDPAGAFETQYF.

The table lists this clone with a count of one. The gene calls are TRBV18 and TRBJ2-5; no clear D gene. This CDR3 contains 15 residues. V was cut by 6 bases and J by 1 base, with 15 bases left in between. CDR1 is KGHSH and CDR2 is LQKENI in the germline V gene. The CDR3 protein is CASSPLNTGQETQYF. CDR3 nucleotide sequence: TGTGCCAGCTCGCCCTTAAATACGGGCCAAGAGACCCAGTACTTC.

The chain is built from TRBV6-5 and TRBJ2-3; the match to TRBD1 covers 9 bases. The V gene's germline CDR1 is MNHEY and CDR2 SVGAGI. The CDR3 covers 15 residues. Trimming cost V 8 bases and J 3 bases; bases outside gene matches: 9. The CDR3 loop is CASWTGEPTTDTQYF. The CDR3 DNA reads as TGTGCCAGCTGGACAGGGGAGCCAACGACAGATACGCAGTATTTT.

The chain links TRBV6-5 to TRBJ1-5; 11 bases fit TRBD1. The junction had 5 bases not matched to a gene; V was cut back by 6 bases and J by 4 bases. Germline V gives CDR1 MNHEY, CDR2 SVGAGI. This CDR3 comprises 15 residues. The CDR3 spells CASRGQGAVNQPQHF. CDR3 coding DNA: TGTGCCAGCAGAGGACAGGGGGCTGTTAATCAGCCCCAGCATTTT.

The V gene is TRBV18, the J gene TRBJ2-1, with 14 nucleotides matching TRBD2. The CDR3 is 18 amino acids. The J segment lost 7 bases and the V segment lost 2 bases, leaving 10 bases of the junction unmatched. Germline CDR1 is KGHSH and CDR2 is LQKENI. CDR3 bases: TGTGCCAGCTCACCATTCGTAGGACTAGCGGGGGGCACAAATGAGCAGTTCTTC. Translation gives CASSPFVGLAGGTNEQFF.